What follows is one T cell receptor (beta chain) and its context. Its antigen is still unknown. This entry belongs to a study of T cell responses to AZD1222 COVID-19 vaccine. V shed 6 bases and J shed 3 bases, with 15 bases lying between them. CDR3 size: 14 residues. Germline V CDR1 and CDR2: MNHEY, SVGAGI. TCRdb keeps only in-frame clones here, not all; method: immunoSEQ multiplex PCR. In the table there are roughly 140,000 clones, approximately 94% of which are singletons. Study-wide results and caveats: Baseline serostatus was positive in only six AZD1222 recipients. The donor cohort was predominantly white British with a female majority, and clonal diversity may have been underestimated. Close to half of all spike-specific TCRs reportedly target regions of the variants that are unmutated.

The sequence derives from an adult in good health. V and J are TRBV6-5 and TRBJ2-7, with D possibly matching TRBD2 (5 bases). The sequencing used peripheral blood, collected on day 0 of AZD1222 vaccination. CDR3 protein: CASRQQDSRYEQYF. DNA of the CDR3: TGTGCCAGCAGACAGCAGGACTCACGCTACGAGCAGTACTTC.